This passage covers 28 T cell receptor beta chains from one sample sequenced in a study of T cells in narcolepsy. TCRdb's copy holds only in-frame clones and misses some; the assay was immunoSEQ multiplex PCR. Altogether 31,000 or so clones are present, roughly nine tenths being singletons, with the ten largest covering about 1.3%. The specimen was CD45RA- memory CD4+ T cells from PBMCs. Every receptor here comes from a human donor with narcolepsy.

The CDR3 is CASSPIARDSTYEQYF. Here the CDR3 DNA reads TGTGCCAGCAGTCCCATTGCTCGGGACAGCACTTATGAGCAGTACTTC. V is TRBV11-2 and J is TRBJ2-7; 7 bases align to TRBD1. The germline V gene has CDR1 SGHAT and CDR2 FQNNGV. After removal of 6 bases from V and 7 bases from J, the junction contained 18 bases not matched to a gene. The CDR3 sequence is 16 residues long. The variable domain in full, completed from reference TRBV11-2 and TRBJ2-7, reads EAGVAQSPRYKIIEKRQSVAFWCNPISGHATLYWYQQILGQGPKLLIQFQNNGVVDDSQLPKDRFSAERLKGVDSTLKIQPAKLEDSAVYLCASSPIARDSTYEQYFGPGTRLTVT.

V gene TRBV28 combines with J gene TRBJ2-1; no clear D gene. The V end was cut by 5 bases, the J end by 5 bases, with 16 bases between. This CDR3 contains 15 residues. Germline CDR1 and CDR2: MDHEN and SYDVKM. In nucleotides, the CDR3 is TGTGCCAGCAGTATAACAGCATCTCGTAACAATGAGCAGTTCTTC. Translated: CASSITASRNNEQFF.

The rearrangement links TRBV5-3 to TRBJ2-7; TRBD1 matches at 7 bases. TRBV5-3 is given ORF status, its function remaining uncertain. With 4 bases clipped from V and 1 base from J, the junction kept 8 bases outside the gene matches. This CDR3 comprises 15 residues. The CDR3, as DNA: TGTGCCAGAAGCAAGGGGACAGAGCAATCCTACGAGCAGTACTTC. Its translation: CARSKGTEQSYEQYF.

V and J are TRBV30 and TRBJ2-3; D is unresolved. From germline, CDR1 is GTSNPN and CDR2 SVGIG (reference sequence). V was pared by 6 bases and J by 0 bases, with 10 bases between. The CDR3 consists of 13 residues. The CDR3 sequence is CACQTASTDTQYF. CDR3 nucleotides: TGTGCCTGTCAAACAGCGAGCACAGATACGCAGTATTTT.

This chain links TRBV7-2 with TRBJ1-1; a weak D match, TRBD1 (6 bases). Germline CDR1 is SGHTA and CDR2 is FQGNSA. Trimming pared 7 bases from V and 1 base from J, leaving 13 bases between. CDR3 length equals 14 residues. The CDR3 DNA reads TGTGCCAGCATGCCCTTCAGGGGGAACACTGAAGCTTTCTTT. Protein product: CASMPFRGNTEAFF.

This clone was seen a single time. The V and J genes are TRBV18 and TRBJ1-1; possible D gene TRBD1, 5 bases. The germline gives CDR1 KGHSH, CDR2 LQKENI. The CDR3 sequence is 13 residues long. V lost 6 bases and J lost 6, with 14 bases in between. This chain's CDR3 is CASSPGPRAEAFF. As DNA, the CDR3 is TGTGCCAGCTCGCCGGGACCGAGGGCTGAAGCTTTCTTT.

The CDR3 region has the DNA TGTGCCAGCAGCTGGGCGGCCGGGATAGGAAACACCATATATTTT. It translates to CASSWAAGIGNTIYF. The chain joins TRBV5-8 to TRBJ1-3; D ambiguous. V was trimmed by 3 bases and J by 4 bases, leaving 14 bases between them. Per the germline V gene, CDR1 is SGHTS and CDR2 is YDEGEE. The CDR3 is made up of 15 amino acids. The full variable domain, in which reference TRBV5-8 and TRBJ1-3 provide the parts outside the CDR3, is EAGVTQSPTHLIKTRGQQATLRCSPISGHTSVYWYQQALGLGLQFLLWYDEGEERNRGNFPPRFSGRQFPNYSSELNVNALELEDSALYLCASSWAAGIGNTIYFGEGSWLTVV.

The CDR3 here is CASSRASGANVLTF. CDR3 sequence (DNA): TGTGCCAGCAGCCGCGCCTCTGGGGCCAACGTCCTGACTTTC. This chain joins TRBV11-2 and TRBJ2-6, with D hard to call. Trimming removed 5 bases from V and 0 bases from J, with 5 bases in between. Germline values: CDR1 SGHAT, CDR2 FQNNGV. CDR3 length: 14 amino acids.

This chain uses TRBV28 with TRBJ2-7; 9 positions match TRBD2. J was trimmed by 2 bases and V by 4 bases; bases with no gene match: 6. This CDR3 is 15 amino acids long. Germline V CDR1 and CDR2: MDHEN, SYDVKM. The CDR3 loop is CASSSPAGGTYEQYF. The DNA of the CDR3 is TGTGCCAGCAGTTCCCCAGCGGGAGGAACCTACGAGCAGTACTTC.

The V gene is TRBV28, the J gene TRBJ1-2; no clear D. Looked up from germline, CDR1 is MDHEN and CDR2 is SYDVKM. Trimming pared 2 bases from V and 8 bases from J, leaving 6 bases between. CDR3 length: 11 residues. Written as DNA, the CDR3 is TGTGCCAGCAGTTTACACACGGGCTACACCTTC. Translated, it gives CASSLHTGYTF.

This chain joins TRBV11-2 and TRBJ1-6, with 7 bases that match TRBD1. There are 16 residues in the CDR3. V was pared by 1 base and J by 5 bases, with 5 bases of the junction left unmatched. Per the germline V gene, CDR1 is SGHAT and CDR2 is FQNNGV. Here the CDR3 DNA reads TGTGCCAGCAGCTTAGCTGCACAGGGGAATAATTCACCCCTCCACTTT. It is translated as CASSLAAQGNNSPLHF.

This chain uses TRBV30 with TRBJ1-2; the match to TRBD1 covers 10 bases. This CDR3 is 15 amino acids long. Germline V gene sequence: CDR1 GTSNPN, CDR2 SVGIG (reference sequence). Trimming removed 6 bases from V and 8 bases from J; junction bases left unmatched: 15. CDR3 nucleotides: TGTGCCTGTATAATGGGACAGGGGCGGATGGGGGGCTACACCTTC. It specifies CACIMGQGRMGGYTF.

This clone was seen a few times. The chain links TRBV5-1 to TRBJ2-3, with D tentatively TRBD1 (7 bases). V lost 5 bases and J lost 2, with 12 bases in between. The CDR3 sequence is 14 residues long. In germline, CDR1 is SGHRS, CDR2 YFSETQ. This chain's CDR3 is CASSPGGHTDTQYF. DNA for the CDR3: TGCGCCAGCAGTCCAGGGGGGCACACAGATACGCAGTATTTT.

Note on this clone: At the DNA level, this CDR3 is encoded by other sequences in the same sample as well. The CDR3 coding sequence is TGTGCCTGGAGTGTCTTGGGGGGAAACACCATATATTTT. Protein sequence: CAWSVLGGNTIYF. The gene calls are TRBV30 and TRBJ1-3; no definite D call. The CDR3 covers 13 residues. Germline CDR1 GTSNPN, CDR2 SVGIG (reference sequence). V was cut by 0 bases and J by 4 bases, with 7 bases left in between.

The sample holds one count of this clone. V and J are TRBV18 and TRBJ2-5; D not certain. The DNA matches TRBJ2-7 better at its end, which makes the J call doubtful. Germline V gene data show CDR1 as KGHSH and CDR2 as LQKENI. The CDR3 spans 12 residues. CDR3 sequence reads: CASSTVSYEQYF. The CDR3 coding sequence is TGTGCCAGCTCAACAGTTTCCTACGAGCAGTACTTC.

The chain carries TRBV29-1 and TRBJ2-2; D may match TRBD1 or TRBD2 (5 bases each). The V gene lost 6 bases and the J gene lost 4 bases, with 15 bases spanning the gap. This CDR3 is built from 14 residues. CDR1 is SQVTM and CDR2 is ANQGSEA in the germline V gene. The CDR3 loop reads CSVPTLGTTGELFF. The CDR3, as DNA: TGCAGCGTCCCGACCCTAGGGACCACCGGGGAGCTGTTTTTT.

The rearrangement links TRBV7-2 to TRBJ2-3; 9 bases agree with TRBD2. Germline V gene lookup returns CDR1 SGHTA and CDR2 FQGNSA. The CDR3 runs to 14 residues. V dropped 6 bases and J dropped 4; count of bases not matched to a gene: 5. CDR3 coding DNA: TGTGCCAGCAGACTTAGCGGGGGCGCAGATACGCAGTATTTT. Translating gives CASRLSGGADTQYF.

V usage is TRBV29-1 and J usage is TRBJ2-3, with 12 bases that match TRBD2. The CDR3 consists of 15 residues. Per germline, CDR1 SQVTM and CDR2 ANQGSEA. The V and J ends lost 8 bases and 3 bases, in that order; junction bases with no gene match: 9. The CDR3 protein is CSTGASGGATDTQYF. CDR3 DNA sequence: TGCAGCACTGGGGCTAGCGGGGGGGCGACAGATACGCAGTATTTT.

The CDR3 loop is CASSPRAGGGGELFF. The CDR3 DNA reads as TGCGCCAGCAGCCCGAGGGCAGGGGGTGGCGGGGAGCTGTTTTTT. V and J are TRBV4-3 and TRBJ2-2, with 7 bases fitting TRBD1. Trimming took 4 bases from V and 7 from J; bases not matched to a gene: 9. The CDR3 covers 15 residues. Germline V gene sequence: CDR1 LGHNA, CDR2 YSLEER.

This chain connects TRBV5-1 to TRBJ1-2; no clear D gene. CDR1 is SGHRS, CDR2 YFSETQ, per germline. This CDR3 comprises 13 residues. Trimming removed 4 bases at V and 4 bases at J, with 11 bases between. The CDR3 reads CASSLTSLYGYTF. The CDR3 nucleotides read TGCGCCAGCAGCCTGACCTCCCTCTATGGCTACACCTTC.

This chain links TRBV5-8 with TRBJ2-3; D possibly corresponds to TRBD1 (5 bases). The CDR3 is 17 residues long. The germline CDR1 and CDR2 sequences are SGHTS and YDEGEE. Trimming stripped 6 bases from V and 3 bases from J, with 23 bases between. This CDR3 is CASTHSPGQGRTDTQYF. DNA of the CDR3: TGTGCCAGCACCCACTCACCTGGGCAGGGAAGGACAGATACGCAGTATTTT.

V and J are TRBV7-6 and TRBJ2-5, with TRBD2 identical over 9 bases. The junction had 8 bases not matched to a gene; V was cut back by 1 base and J by 5 bases. This CDR3 comprises 16 residues. Germline CDR1 SGHVS, CDR2 FNYEAQ. CDR3 coding DNA: TGTGCCAGCAGCTTAGGTAGCGGGAGACTAGGGGAGACCCAGTACTTC. Amino acid sequence: CASSLGSGRLGETQYF.

The rearrangement joins TRBV7-8 to TRBJ2-7, with 9 bases lining up with TRBD1. Losses at the gene ends were 4 bases for V and 3 bases for J; bases not matched to a gene: 7. CDR3 length: 15 amino acids. Germline V lookup: CDR1 SGHVS, CDR2 FQNEAQ. The CDR3 sequence is CASSWYRDRDYEQYF. The CDR3 DNA follows: TGTGCCAGCAGCTGGTATCGGGACAGGGACTACGAGCAGTACTTC. Filled out from reference TRBV7-8 and TRBJ2-7, the complete variable domain reads GAGVSQSPRYKVAKRGQDVALRCDPISGHVSLFWYQQALGQGPEFLTYFQNEAQLDKSGLPSDRFFAERPEGSVSTLKIQRTQQEDSAVYLCASSWYRDRDYEQYFGPGTRLTVT.

The chain combines TRBV5-1 with TRBJ2-3; 7 bases line up with TRBD2. Per germline, CDR1 SGHRS and CDR2 YFSETQ. V lost 3 bases to trimming and J lost 2 bases; unmatched junction nucleotides: 6. The CDR3 spans 15 residues. The CDR3 DNA follows: TGCGCCAGCAGCTCAGCTAGCGGACCCACAGATACGCAGTATTTT. Residues: CASSSASGPTDTQYF.

This rearrangement joins TRBV28 to TRBJ2-2; 15 nucleotides line up with TRBD2. In germline, CDR1 is MDHEN, CDR2 SYDVKM. V trimming: 5 bases; J trimming: 6 bases; junction bases outside the gene matches: 4. CDR3 length: 16 amino acids. The CDR3, as DNA: TGTGCCAGCAGTCTGGGACTAGCGGGAGGAGCCGGGGAGCTGTTTTTT. This encodes CASSLGLAGGAGELFF.

The J gene is TRBJ2-7, the V gene TRBV20-1; no clear D. The CDR3 covers 10 residues. V dropped 6 bases and J dropped 2 bases, with 5 bases sitting between them. Germline V gene lookup returns CDR1 DFQATT and CDR2 SNEGSKA (reference sequence). The CDR3 is CSAVAYEQYF. The CDR3 coding sequence is TGCAGTGCGGTGGCCTACGAGCAGTACTTC.

V gene TRBV5-1 combines with J gene TRBJ1-3, with D possibly matching TRBD1 (6 bases). The CDR3 is made up of 15 amino acids. Germline CDR1 reads SGHRS; CDR2 reads YFSETQ. V was clipped by 0 bases and J by 4 bases, with 11 bases between them. The CDR3 DNA reads as TGCGCCAGCAGCTTGGAGGGGGGCTCCGGAAACACCATATATTTT. This translates into CASSLEGGSGNTIYF.

The chain combines TRBV5-4 with TRBJ2-7; D uncertain. Germline V gene sequence: CDR1 SGHNT, CDR2 YYREEE (reference sequence). CDR3 length: 13 amino acids. V dropped 3 bases and J dropped 4 bases, with 11 bases sitting between them. CDR3 bases: TGTGCCAGCAGCTATCCTACGGATTACGAGCAGTACTTC. Its translation is CASSYPTDYEQYF.